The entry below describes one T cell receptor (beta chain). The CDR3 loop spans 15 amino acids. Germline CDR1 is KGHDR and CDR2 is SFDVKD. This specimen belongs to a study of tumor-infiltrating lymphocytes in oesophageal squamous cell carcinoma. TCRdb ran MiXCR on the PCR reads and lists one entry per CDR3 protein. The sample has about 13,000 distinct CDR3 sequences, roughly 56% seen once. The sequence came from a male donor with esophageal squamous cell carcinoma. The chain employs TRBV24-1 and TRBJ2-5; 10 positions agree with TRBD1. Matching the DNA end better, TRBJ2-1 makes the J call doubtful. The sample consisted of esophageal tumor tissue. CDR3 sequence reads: CATSAGTGVVHEQFF. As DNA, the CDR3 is TGTGCCACCAGTGCGGGGACAGGGGTTGTCCATGAGCAGTTCTTC.